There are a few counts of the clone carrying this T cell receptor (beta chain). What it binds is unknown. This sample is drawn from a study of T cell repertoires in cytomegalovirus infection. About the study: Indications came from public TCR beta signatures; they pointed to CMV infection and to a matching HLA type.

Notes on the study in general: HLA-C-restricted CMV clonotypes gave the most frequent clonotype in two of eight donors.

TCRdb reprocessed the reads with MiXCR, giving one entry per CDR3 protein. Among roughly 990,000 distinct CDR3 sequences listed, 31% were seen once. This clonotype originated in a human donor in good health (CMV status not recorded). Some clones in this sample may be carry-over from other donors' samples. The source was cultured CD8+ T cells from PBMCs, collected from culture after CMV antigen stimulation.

CDR3 DNA: TGTGCCAGCAGCCAAGAACAGAGAGGTGATTCACCCCTCCACTTT. Amino acid sequence: CASSQEQRGDSPLHF. V gene TRBV14 combines with J gene TRBJ1-6; unclear D gene. The CDR3 spans 15 residues. Germline V gene data show CDR1 as SGHDN and CDR2 as FVKESK. Trimming pared 0 bases from V and 8 bases from J, leaving 11 bases between.